The clone carrying this T cell receptor beta chain was recorded many times. Its antigen is not known. This entry is derived from a study of blood T cells in healthy people across ages. Overall study results and limits: The long-lived group displayed more naive CD4+ cells, plus higher diversity, than the aged donors did.

Germline lookup yields CDR1 MNHNY and CDR2 SVGAGI (reference sequence). The V gene lost 3 bases and the J gene lost 4 bases, with 12 bases spanning the gap. The CDR3 covers 14 residues. A sample-barcoded 5' primer and a J-beta primer mix were used in a second PCR of about 6 to 12 cycles. Through a template-switch adaptor with 12 random nucleotides, each cDNA molecule received a tag. One entry per CDR3 protein, called by TCRdb with MiXCR from the 5' RACE reads. The top ten clones hold 15% to 19% of a sample with about 590,000 distinct CDR3 sequences, about 30% of them seen once. Aged roughly 6 to 100, donors were systemically healthy Caucasians from Russia.

This chain connects TRBV6-6 to TRBJ1-2; D ambiguous. The sequenced sample consisted of blood. The sequence came from a woman aged 80 or over in good health. Here the CDR3 reads CASSYGGVSYGYTF. The CDR3 DNA reads as TGTGCCAGCAGTTATGGTGGGGTTAGCTATGGCTACACCTTC.